Listed below are T cell receptor beta chains from one sample, sequenced in a study of T-cell memory formation after mild COVID-19. TCRdb re-called the 5' RACE reads with MiXCR, one entry per CDR3 protein. The data show about 350,000 distinct CDR3 sequences, roughly an eighth seen once. The material sequenced was PBMCs or a T cell subset sorted from them (not recorded which). The receptors shown here come from a man aged 18 to 30 who had mild COVID-19 (a few samples of this study predate the infection). Cell type and time point are not known. CDR3s leave out the opening cysteine and the closing phenylalanine or tryptophan. The order of the fields is CDR3 protein, J gene, V gene.

CDR3: ASSPTGGSSGANVLT; J: TRBJ2-6; V: TRBV3-1
CDR3: ASSQGGRGDNSPLH; J: TRBJ1-6; V: TRBV7-2
CDR3: ASSLPGTGGNEQY; J: TRBJ2-7; V: TRBV5-6
CDR3: ASSFRDFRGPANTGELF; J: TRBJ2-2; V: TRBV5-1
CDR3: ASSRRGDRMNTEAF; J: TRBJ1-1; V: TRBV7-6
CDR3: SASTSVTNEKLF; J: TRBJ1-4; V: TRBV20-1
CDR3: ASSSGGGVPSKQF; J: TRBJ2-1; V: TRBV11-1
CDR3: ASSPPGSGTGETQY; J: TRBJ2-5; V: TRBV12-3/TRBV12-4
CDR3: ASSPYLDRNTEAF; J: TRBJ1-1; V: TRBV7-2
CDR3: ASSLVRATGRSPLH; J: TRBJ1-6; V: TRBV7-9
CDR3: ASSQTGVNYGYT; J: TRBJ1-2; V: TRBV4-2
CDR3: ASSPPRSWETQY; J: TRBJ2-5; V: TRBV18
CDR3: ASTHRGRPETQY; J: TRBJ2-5; V: TRBV3-1
CDR3: ASSDLGRNYGYT; J: TRBJ1-2; V: TRBV2
CDR3: ASSPRLADPNEQF; J: TRBJ2-1; V: TRBV5-1
CDR3: SARRPNTEAF; J: TRBJ1-1; V: TRBV20-1
CDR3: ASSIKGTGLYQPQH; J: TRBJ1-5; V: TRBV19
CDR3: AISGWSTYEQY; J: TRBJ2-7; V: TRBV10-3
CDR3: ASSSWPSGDGSTGELF; J: TRBJ2-2; V: TRBV13
CDR3: ASSLYDRDGYT; J: TRBJ1-2; V: TRBV18
CDR3: ASSFRDHIGEQY; J: TRBJ2-7; V: TRBV7-9
CDR3: SAGTPNTEAF; J: TRBJ1-1; V: TRBV29-1
CDR3: ASSLGRDRITDTQY; J: TRBJ2-3; V: TRBV4-2
CDR3: ASRPPGTRYNEQF; J: TRBJ2-1; V: TRBV5-1
CDR3: SGETSLVSFYNEQF; J: TRBJ2-1; V: TRBV20-1
CDR3: SARPTGGNIQY; J: TRBJ2-4; V: TRBV20-1
CDR3: SAPGTPVGDTQY; J: TRBJ2-3; V: TRBV29-1
CDR3: ASSPYSSGVTDTQY; J: TRBJ2-3; V: TRBV7-3
CDR3: ASSWDLYNEQF; J: TRBJ2-1; V: TRBV5-4
CDR3: ASSLPSGGAWNTQY; J: TRBJ2-3; V: TRBV7-8
CDR3: ASFTTPDVNTEAF; J: TRBJ1-1; V: TRBV11-2
CDR3: ASRWAGHNEQF; J: TRBJ2-1; V: TRBV10-2
CDR3: ASSLARGGYSNQPQH; J: TRBJ1-5; V: TRBV7-2
CDR3: ASSLLVGGTEAF; J: TRBJ1-1; V: TRBV5-1